The clone carrying this T cell receptor (beta chain) has just one count. Authors' data handling: Amplification of reference gene primers provided the estimated nucleated cell counts. Using immunoSEQ multiplex PCR, the repertoire was profiled, and TCRdb retains in-frame clones only, with some absent. V and J calls and clone size are copied from that table; D and trimming were computed from the DNA. Found here are 200,000 to 250,000 clones, over 80% of them singletons; the top ten hold roughly 2.5%. This sample stems from a study of blood T cell repertoires in COVID-19. Study summary: Both acute and convalescent COVID-19 samples were obtained from the United States, Italy and Spain. PBMCs, B-cell-depleted T cells, or T cells provided the cDNA or gDNA that made up the material.

CDR1 SGHTA and CDR2 FQGNSA come from the germline V gene. There are 15 residues in the CDR3. V was clipped by 4 bases and J by 0 bases, with 13 bases between them. Source material: peripheral blood. The chain employs TRBV7-2 and TRBJ2-7, with D perhaps TRBD1 (5 bases). This receptor was obtained from a man aged 30 to 45 with COVID-19, enrolled during active disease. The CDR3 DNA follows: TGTGCCAGCAGCTCGCGGTACAGGAGCTCCTACGAGCAGTACTTC. Its protein product is CASSSRYRSSYEQYF.